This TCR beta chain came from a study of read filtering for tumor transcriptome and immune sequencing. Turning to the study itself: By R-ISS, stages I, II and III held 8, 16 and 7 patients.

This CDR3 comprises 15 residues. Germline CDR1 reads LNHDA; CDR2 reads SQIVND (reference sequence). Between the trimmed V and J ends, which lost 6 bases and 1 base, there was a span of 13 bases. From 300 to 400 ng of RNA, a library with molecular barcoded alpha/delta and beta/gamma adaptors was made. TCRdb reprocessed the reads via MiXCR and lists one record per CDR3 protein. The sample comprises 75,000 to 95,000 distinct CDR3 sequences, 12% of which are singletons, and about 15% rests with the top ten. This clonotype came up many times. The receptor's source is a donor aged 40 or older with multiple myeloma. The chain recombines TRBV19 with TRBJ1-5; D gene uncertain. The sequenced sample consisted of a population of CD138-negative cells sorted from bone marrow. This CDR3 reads CASRTGGWSNQPQHF. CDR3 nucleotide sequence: TGTGCCAGTAGAACCGGAGGGTGGAGCAATCAGCCCCAGCATTTT.